The 6 T cell receptor beta chains presented below share a single source sample, sequenced in a study of response to subunit inactivated influenza vaccine. TCRdb redid the calling of the RT-PCR reads with MiXCR, one entry per CDR3 protein. The sample holds fewer than 700,000 distinct CDR3 sequences, over 10% seen once. The sample here was PBMCs from blood, taken roughly 6 weeks after vaccination. Source of these receptors: a man in his fifties who received an inactivated influenza vaccine.

This clonotype was detected a few times. V and J are TRBV6-1 and TRBJ2-7; maybe TRBD1 (5 bases). Between the trimmed V and J ends, which lost 8 bases and 4 bases, there was a span of 12 bases. The CDR3 runs to 12 residues. Germline loops: CDR1 MNHNS, CDR2 SASEGT. The CDR3 sequence: CASGPRQYEQYF. The CDR3 nucleotides read TGTGCCAGCGGCCCGAGACAGTACGAGCAGTACTTC.

The rearrangement uses TRBV4-2 and TRBJ2-7, with D tentatively TRBD1 (5 bases). V gave up 0 bases and J gave up 9 bases, with 12 bases separating them. Germline-derived CDR1 and CDR2 are LGHNA and YNFKEQ. The CDR3 consists of 13 residues. CDR3 sequence (DNA): TGTGCCAGCAGCCAAGATCCAGGGTTGGGGCAGTACTTC. Translated: CASSQDPGLGQYF.

The V and J genes are TRBV12-3 or TRBV12-4 and TRBJ2-7; TRBD1 or TRBD2 may be the D gene (5 bases each). CDR3 length: 15 amino acids. Trimming stripped 6 bases from V and 0 bases from J, with 15 bases between. The CDR3 protein is CASRPPGRSSYEQYF. The DNA of the CDR3 is TGTGCCAGCAGACCGCCGGGACGCTCCTCCTACGAGCAGTACTTC.

V gene TRBV11-2 combines with J gene TRBJ2-3; a possible D gene is TRBD2 (5 bases). The CDR3 totals 16 residues. Germline CDR1 and CDR2: SGHAT and FQNNGV. V was shortened by 5 bases and J by 2 bases, with 17 bases between the two germline ends. CDR3 region: CASSTYKGRITDTQYF. The CDR3, as DNA: TGTGCCAGCAGCACCTATAAAGGGAGAATCACAGATACGCAGTATTTT.

This clonotype was picked up a small number of times. The J gene is TRBJ2-3, the V gene TRBV20-1; D ambiguous. The CDR3 extends over 13 amino acids. V was shortened by 3 bases and J by 2 bases, with 9 bases between the two germline ends. From germline, CDR1 is DFQATT and CDR2 SNEGSKA (reference sequence). The CDR3, as DNA: TGCAGTGCTAGCCGGGTTTTCACAGATACGCAGTATTTT. This sequence encodes CSASRVFTDTQYF.

Ten or more counts support this clonotype. The chain recombines TRBV28 with TRBJ2-6; no clear D gene. V dropped 2 bases and J dropped 0 bases, with 5 bases sitting between them. Per germline, CDR1 MDHEN and CDR2 SYDVKM. CDR3 length: 15 amino acids. CDR3 region: CASSLDLSGANVLTF. The CDR3 region has the DNA TGTGCCAGCAGTTTAGACCTCTCTGGGGCCAACGTCCTGACTTTC.